This T cell receptor (beta chain) was recovered during a study of blood T cell repertoires in COVID-19. Study-level background: Italy, Spain and the United States were the sources of the convalescent and acute COVID-19 samples. Nucleic acid was either cDNA or gDNA, and it came from T cells, B-cell-depleted T cells, or PBMCs.

Original processing methods: Estimates of nucleated cell counts were drawn from the amplification of reference gene primers. The data were produced by immunoSEQ multiplex PCR, yet TCRdb's version contains in-frame clones alone and is incomplete. The DNA was the basis for D and trimming; V, J and clone size are from that table. The table includes 75,000 to 90,000 clones, around nine tenths detected once. The CDR3 loop spans 15 amino acids. CDR1 and CDR2 (germline): SEHNR, FQNEAQ (reference sequence). The V end was cut by 4 bases, the J end by 5 bases, with 17 bases between. The clonotype comes from an elderly man with active or convalescent COVID-19. The rearrangement uses TRBV7-9 and TRBJ1-1; D gene uncertain. Sample: peripheral blood. CDR3 loop: CASSSQLGVKTEAFF. The CDR3 DNA sequence: TGTGCCAGCAGCTCCCAGTTGGGAGTAAAGACTGAAGCTTTCTTT.